This section outlines one TCR beta chain sequence together with its context. The antigen remains undetermined. The data derive from a study of beta chain features in type 1 diabetes. About the research overall: Age, gender and cell yields were similar between patients and healthy donors.

Expressed TCRB transcripts were sequenced, since all the RNA that had been isolated was reverse transcribed. Assay: immunoSEQ multiplex PCR; the TCRdb copy retains only in-frame clones and omits some. The table shows 620,000 or so clones, with around 16% occurring only once. Trimming pared 5 bases from V and 6 bases from J, leaving 14 bases between. The CDR3 covers 14 residues. Germline CDR1 SGHAT, CDR2 FQNNGV. Regarding the study as a whole: Comparison showed that naive, central memory and Treg TCRB repertoires appeared more similar among patients than among healthy donors.

The chain couples TRBV11-2 to TRBJ1-5; possibly TRBD1 for D (5 bases). The sequencing sample was made of naive CD4+ T cells from blood. The clonotype originates from a man between 18 and 35 years old in good health. CDR3 DNA: TGTGCCAGCAGCCCCGCAGGGATAGGTCAGCCCCAGCATTTT. Amino acids: CASSPAGIGQPQHF.